This TCR beta chain was recovered during a study of blood T cell repertoires in COVID-19. Study information: There were acute and convalescent COVID-19 samples, and they came from the United States, Italy and Spain. T cells, B-cell-depleted T cells, or PBMCs supplied cDNA or gDNA.

The count of this clone is one. The trim removed 6 bases at V and 4 bases at J, leaving 7 bases unmatched. The CDR3 runs to 15 residues. CDR1 and CDR2 (germline): MNHNY, SVGAGI (reference sequence). How the authors handled the data: Quantification of nucleated cells was approximated via reference gene primer amplification. Clones were read by immunoSEQ multiplex PCR, and TCRdb kept only the in-frame ones, dropping some. D and trimming were read from the DNA, whereas the V and J calls and clone size are those reported in that table. The sample records 160,000 or so clones, approximately 91% being singletons.

The origin of this receptor is a man aged 18 to 29 with acute or convalescent COVID-19. The rearrangement joins TRBV6-6 to TRBJ2-1; TRBD1 matches at 9 bases. Sequencing used peripheral blood. The CDR3 coding sequence is TGTGCCAGCAGCCGATCCGGGACAGGGTACAATGAGCAGTTCTTC. Amino acids: CASSRSGTGYNEQFF.